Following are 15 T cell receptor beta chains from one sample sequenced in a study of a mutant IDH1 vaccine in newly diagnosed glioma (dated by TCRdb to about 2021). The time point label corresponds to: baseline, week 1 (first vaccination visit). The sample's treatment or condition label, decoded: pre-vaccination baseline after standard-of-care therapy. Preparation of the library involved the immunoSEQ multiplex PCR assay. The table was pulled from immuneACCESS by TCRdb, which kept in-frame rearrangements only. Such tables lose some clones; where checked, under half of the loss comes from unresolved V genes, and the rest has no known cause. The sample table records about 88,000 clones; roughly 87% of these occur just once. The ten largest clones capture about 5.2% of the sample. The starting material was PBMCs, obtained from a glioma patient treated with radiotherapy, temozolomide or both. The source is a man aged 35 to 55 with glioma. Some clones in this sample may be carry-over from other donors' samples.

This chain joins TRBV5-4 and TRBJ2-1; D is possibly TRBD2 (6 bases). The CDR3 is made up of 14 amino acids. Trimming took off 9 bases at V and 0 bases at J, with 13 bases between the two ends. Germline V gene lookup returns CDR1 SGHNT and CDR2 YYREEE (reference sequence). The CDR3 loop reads CAIGSPSSYNEQFF. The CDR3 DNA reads TGTGCCATCGGGAGTCCTAGCTCCTACAATGAGCAGTTCTTC.

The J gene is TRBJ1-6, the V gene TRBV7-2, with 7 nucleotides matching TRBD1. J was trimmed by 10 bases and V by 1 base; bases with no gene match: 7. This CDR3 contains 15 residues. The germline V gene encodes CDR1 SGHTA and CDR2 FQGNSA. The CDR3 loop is CASSLGGGGRSPLHF. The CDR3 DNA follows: TGTGCCAGCAGCTTAGGGGGAGGGGGCCGGTCACCCCTCCACTTT.

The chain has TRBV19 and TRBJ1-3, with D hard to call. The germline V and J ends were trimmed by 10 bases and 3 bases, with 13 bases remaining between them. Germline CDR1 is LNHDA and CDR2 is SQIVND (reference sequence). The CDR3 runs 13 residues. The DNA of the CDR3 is TGTGCCACCCAGACCCTTTTTGGAAACACCATATATTTT. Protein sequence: CATQTLFGNTIYF.

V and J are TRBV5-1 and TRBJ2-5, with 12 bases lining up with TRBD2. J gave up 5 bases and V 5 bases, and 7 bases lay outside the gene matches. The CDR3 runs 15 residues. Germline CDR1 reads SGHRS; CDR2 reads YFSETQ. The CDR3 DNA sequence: TGCGCCAGCAGTTTACTAGCGGGGGGACAGGAGACCCAGTACTTC. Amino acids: CASSLLAGGQETQYF.

CDR3 in amino acids: CASSLVQGGSPLHF. The CDR3 DNA follows: TGTGCCAGCAGCTTGGTACAGGGAGGTTCACCCCTCCACTTT. The rearrangement joins TRBV5-4 to TRBJ1-6, with a weak D call TRBD1 (6 bases). CDR1 and CDR2 (germline): SGHNT, YYREEE (reference sequence). The CDR3 runs 14 residues. The V end was cut by 0 bases, the J end by 9 bases, with 10 bases between.

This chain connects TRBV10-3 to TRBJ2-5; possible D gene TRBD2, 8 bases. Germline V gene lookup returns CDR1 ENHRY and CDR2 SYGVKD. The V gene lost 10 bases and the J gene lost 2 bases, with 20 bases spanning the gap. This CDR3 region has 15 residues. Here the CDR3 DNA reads TGTGCCACAGGGGGGATAGCGGGGCTACAAGAGACCCAGTACTTC. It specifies CATGGIAGLQETQYF.

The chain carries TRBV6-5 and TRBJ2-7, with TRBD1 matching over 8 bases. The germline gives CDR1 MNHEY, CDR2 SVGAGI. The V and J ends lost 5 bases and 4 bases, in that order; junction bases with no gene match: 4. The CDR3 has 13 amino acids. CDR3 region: CASSKGQEYEQYF. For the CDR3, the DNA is TGTGCCAGCAGTAAGGGACAGGAATACGAGCAGTACTTC.

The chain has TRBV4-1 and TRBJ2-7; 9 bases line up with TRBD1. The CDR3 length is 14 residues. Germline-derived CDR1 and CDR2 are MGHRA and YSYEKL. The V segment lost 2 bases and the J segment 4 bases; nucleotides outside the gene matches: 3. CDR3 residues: CASSQRTGEYEQYF. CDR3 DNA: TGCGCCAGCAGCCAACGGACAGGGGAGTACGAGCAGTACTTC.

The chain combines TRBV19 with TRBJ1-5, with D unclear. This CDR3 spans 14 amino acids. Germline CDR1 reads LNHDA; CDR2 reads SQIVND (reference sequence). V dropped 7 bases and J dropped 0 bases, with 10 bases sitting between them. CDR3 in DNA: TGTGCCAGTACACTGCTGTATAGCAATCAGCCCCAGCATTTT. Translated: CASTLLYSNQPQHF. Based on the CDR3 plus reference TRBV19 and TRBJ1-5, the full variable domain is DGGITQSPKYLFRKEGQNVTLSCEQNLNHDAMYWYRQDPGQGLRLIYYSQIVNDFQKGDIAEGYSVSREKKESFPLTVTSAQKNPTAFYLCASTLLYSNQPQHFGDGTRLSIL.

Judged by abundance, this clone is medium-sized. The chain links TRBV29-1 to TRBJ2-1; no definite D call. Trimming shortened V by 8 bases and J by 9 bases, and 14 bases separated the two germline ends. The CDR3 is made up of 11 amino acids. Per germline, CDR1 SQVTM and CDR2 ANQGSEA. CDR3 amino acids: CSPYSVGEQFF. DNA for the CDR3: TGCAGCCCTTACTCCGTCGGTGAGCAGTTCTTC.

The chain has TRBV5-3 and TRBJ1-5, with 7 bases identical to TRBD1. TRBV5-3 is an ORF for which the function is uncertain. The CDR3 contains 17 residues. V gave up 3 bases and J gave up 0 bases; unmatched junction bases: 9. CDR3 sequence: CARSWLSGTDSNQPQHF. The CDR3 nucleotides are TGTGCCAGAAGCTGGCTTTCCGGGACAGATAGCAATCAGCCCCAGCATTTT.

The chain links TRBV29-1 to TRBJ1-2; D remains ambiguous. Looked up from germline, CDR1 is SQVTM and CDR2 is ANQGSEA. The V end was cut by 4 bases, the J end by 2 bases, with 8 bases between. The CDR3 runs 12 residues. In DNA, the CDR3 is TGCAGCGTTGTGGAAGCAAACTATGGCTACACCTTC. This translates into CSVVEANYGYTF.

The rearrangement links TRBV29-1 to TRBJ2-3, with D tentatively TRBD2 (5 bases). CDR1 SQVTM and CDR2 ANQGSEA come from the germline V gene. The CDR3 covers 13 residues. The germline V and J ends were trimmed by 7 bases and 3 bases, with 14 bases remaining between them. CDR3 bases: TGCAGCGCGGACTTGCATGAGACAGATACGCAGTATTTT. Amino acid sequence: CSADLHETDTQYF.

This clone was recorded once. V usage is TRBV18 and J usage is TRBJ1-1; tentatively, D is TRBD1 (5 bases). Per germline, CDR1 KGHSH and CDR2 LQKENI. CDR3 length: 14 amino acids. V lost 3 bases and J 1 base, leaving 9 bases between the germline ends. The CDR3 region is CASSPGGTNTEAFF. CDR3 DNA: TGTGCCAGCTCACCGGGAGGGACGAACACTGAAGCTTTCTTT.

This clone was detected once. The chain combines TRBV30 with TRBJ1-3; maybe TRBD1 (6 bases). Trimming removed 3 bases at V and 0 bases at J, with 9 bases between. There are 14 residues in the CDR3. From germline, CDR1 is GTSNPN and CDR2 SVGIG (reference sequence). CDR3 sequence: CAWRTGFSGNTIYF. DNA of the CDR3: TGTGCCTGGAGGACAGGATTCTCTGGAAACACCATATATTTT.